This TCR beta chain was profiled in a study of CD8 T cells in ankylosing spondylitis. Findings and caveats of the study: What appeared characteristic of ankylosing spondylitis blood was a TCR beta motif of under 10 highly homologous variants.

This clonotype has only a few counts. Its antigen is undetermined. TCRdb processed the 5' RACE reads anew with MiXCR; each CDR3 protein has one entry. The sample holds some 290,000 distinct CDR3 sequences, 20% seen once. Trimming left V 6 bases short and J 2 bases short, with 17 bases between. This CDR3 comprises 16 residues. Germline V lookup: CDR1 MNHNS, CDR2 SASEGT. This receptor was identified in a male donor with ankylosing spondylitis or in good health (not recorded which). Sequencing was performed on blood, either unsorted or a sorted T cell fraction (not recorded which). The J gene is TRBJ2-1, the V gene TRBV6-1; D not certain. The DNA of the CDR3 is TGTGCCAGCAGCCAAGCGACCGGGTCACCCTACAATGAGCAGTTCTTC. It specifies CASSQATGSPYNEQFF.